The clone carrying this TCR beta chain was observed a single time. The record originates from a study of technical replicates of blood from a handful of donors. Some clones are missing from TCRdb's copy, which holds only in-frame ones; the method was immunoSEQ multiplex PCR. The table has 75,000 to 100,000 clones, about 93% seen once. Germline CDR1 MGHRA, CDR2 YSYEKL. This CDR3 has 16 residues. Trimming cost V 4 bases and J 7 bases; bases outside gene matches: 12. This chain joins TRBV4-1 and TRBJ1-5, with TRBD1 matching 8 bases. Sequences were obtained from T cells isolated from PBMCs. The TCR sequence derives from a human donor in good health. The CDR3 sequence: CASSLQGVRGEQPQHF. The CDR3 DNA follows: TGCGCCAGCAGCCTACAGGGGGTCCGGGGGGAACAGCCCCAGCATTTT.